This entry features one T cell receptor beta chain sequence. Germline V lookup: CDR1 SEHNR, CDR2 FQNEAQ (reference sequence). The CDR3 extends over 14 amino acids. V lost 5 bases, J lost 5 bases, and 4 bases stayed unmatched. While CD8+ and CD4+ T cells were isolated negatively, TEMRA cells were enriched by FACS. This specimen comes from a study of CD8 T cells in Susac syndrome. Reverse transcription of 0.5 to 1 ug RNA was carried out with random hexamers. Amplification of the TCR beta CDR3 was carried out by immunoSEQ multiplex PCR, which spanned a total of 54 Vbeta and 13 Jbeta segments. TCRdb reprocessed the immunoSEQ multiplex PCR reads with MiXCR, giving one entry per CDR3 protein. The data contain 250,000 to 350,000 distinct CDR3 sequences, 90% to 95% of them seen just once; the ten biggest clones take up 0.065%.

The receptor's source is a human donor with multiple sclerosis. Sequencing was carried out using CD4+ T cells from PBMCs. The gene calls are TRBV7-9 and TRBJ2-3, with 10 bases lining up with TRBD1. Written as DNA, the CDR3 is TGTGCCAGCAGCGGGACAGGGGTGGTAGATACGCAGTATTTT. Its protein product is CASSGTGVVDTQYF.